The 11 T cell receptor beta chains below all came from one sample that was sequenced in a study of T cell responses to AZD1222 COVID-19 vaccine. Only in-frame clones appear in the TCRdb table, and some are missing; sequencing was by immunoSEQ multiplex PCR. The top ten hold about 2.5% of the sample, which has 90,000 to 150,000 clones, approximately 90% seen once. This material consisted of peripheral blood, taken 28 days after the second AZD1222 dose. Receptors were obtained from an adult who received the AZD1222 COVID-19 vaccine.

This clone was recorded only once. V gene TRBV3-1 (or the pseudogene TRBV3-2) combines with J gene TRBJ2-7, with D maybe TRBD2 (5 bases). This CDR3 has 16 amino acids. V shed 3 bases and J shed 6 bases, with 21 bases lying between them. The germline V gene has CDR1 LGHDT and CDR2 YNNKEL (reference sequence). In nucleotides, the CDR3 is TGTGCCAGCAGCCATCTAAGGAGCGGAGGCCCCTCCGAGCAGTACTTC. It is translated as CASSHLRSGGPSEQYF.

CDR3 DNA: TGTGCCAGCTCATTTTCTAGCGGACGCACAGATACGCAGTATTTT. Residues: CASSFSSGRTDTQYF. The chain uses TRBV18 and TRBJ2-3, with 7 bases lining up with TRBD2. The CDR3 is 15 amino acids. V shed 5 bases, J shed 1 base, and the junction held 6 bases outside the gene matches. Germline V lookup: CDR1 KGHSH, CDR2 LQKENI.

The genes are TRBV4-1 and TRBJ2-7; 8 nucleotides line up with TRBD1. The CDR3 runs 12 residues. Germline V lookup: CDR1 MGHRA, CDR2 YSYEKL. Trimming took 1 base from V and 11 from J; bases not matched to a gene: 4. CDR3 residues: CASSQVPGQEYF. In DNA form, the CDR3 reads TGCGCCAGCAGCCAAGTTCCGGGACAGGAGTACTTC.

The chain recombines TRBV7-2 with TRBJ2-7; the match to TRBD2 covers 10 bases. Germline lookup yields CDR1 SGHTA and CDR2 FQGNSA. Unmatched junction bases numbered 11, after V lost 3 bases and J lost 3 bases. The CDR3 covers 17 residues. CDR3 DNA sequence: TGTGCCAGCAGCTTGGGGCTAGCGGGGGCCGTAGGCTACGAGCAGTACTTC. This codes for CASSLGLAGAVGYEQYF. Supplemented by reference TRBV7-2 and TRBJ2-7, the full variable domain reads GAGVSQSPSNKVTEKGKDVELRCDPISGHTALYWYRQSLGQGLEFLIYFQGNSAPDKSGLPSDRFSAERTGGSVSTLTIQRTQQEDSAVYLCASSLGLAGAVGYEQYFGPGTRLTVT.

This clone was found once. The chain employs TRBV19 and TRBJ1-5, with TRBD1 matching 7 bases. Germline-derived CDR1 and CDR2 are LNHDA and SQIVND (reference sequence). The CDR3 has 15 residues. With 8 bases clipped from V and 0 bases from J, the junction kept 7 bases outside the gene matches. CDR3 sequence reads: CASDRALYSNQPQHF. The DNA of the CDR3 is TGTGCCAGTGACAGGGCACTCTATAGCAATCAGCCCCAGCATTTT.

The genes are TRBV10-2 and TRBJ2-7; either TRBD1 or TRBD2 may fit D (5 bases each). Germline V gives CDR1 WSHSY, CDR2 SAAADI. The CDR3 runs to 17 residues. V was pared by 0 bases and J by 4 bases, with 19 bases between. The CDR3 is CASSESNPGRGNYEQYF. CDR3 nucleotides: TGCGCCAGCAGTGAGTCGAACCCGGGAAGGGGAAATTACGAGCAGTACTTC.

In DNA form, the CDR3 reads TGTGCCAGCGCCCGAGAACAGGGCAATCAGCCCCAGCATTTT. It encodes CASAREQGNQPQHF. The V and J genes are TRBV6-4 and TRBJ1-5; D may be TRBD1 (5 bases). The germline V gene has CDR1 MRHNA and CDR2 SNTAGT. CDR3 size: 14 residues. V was trimmed by 8 bases and J by 2 bases, leaving 13 bases between them.

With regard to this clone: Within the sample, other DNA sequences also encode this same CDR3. The CDR3 spells CASSDRTGNTEAFF. CDR3 DNA sequence: TGTGCCAGCAGTGACAGGACAGGGAACACTGAAGCTTTCTTT. The chain employs TRBV2 and TRBJ1-1, with 7 nucleotides matching TRBD1. Germline V CDR1 and CDR2: SNHLY, FYNNEI. This CDR3 is built from 14 residues. The J segment lost 1 base and the V segment lost 3 bases, leaving 2 bases of the junction unmatched.

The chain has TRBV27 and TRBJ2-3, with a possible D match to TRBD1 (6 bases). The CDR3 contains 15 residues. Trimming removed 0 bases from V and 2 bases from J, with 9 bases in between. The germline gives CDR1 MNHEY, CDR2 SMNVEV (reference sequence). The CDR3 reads CASSLSGGFTDTQYF. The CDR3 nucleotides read TGTGCCAGCAGTTTATCAGGGGGTTTCACAGATACGCAGTATTTT.

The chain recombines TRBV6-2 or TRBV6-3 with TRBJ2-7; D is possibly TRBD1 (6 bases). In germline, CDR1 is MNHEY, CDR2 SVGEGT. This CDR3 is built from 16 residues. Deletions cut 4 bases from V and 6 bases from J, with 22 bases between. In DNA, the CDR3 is TGTGCCAGCAGTTGGGTTGACAGGCCAGAGGTGGGCGAGCAGTACTTC. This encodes CASSWVDRPEVGEQYF.

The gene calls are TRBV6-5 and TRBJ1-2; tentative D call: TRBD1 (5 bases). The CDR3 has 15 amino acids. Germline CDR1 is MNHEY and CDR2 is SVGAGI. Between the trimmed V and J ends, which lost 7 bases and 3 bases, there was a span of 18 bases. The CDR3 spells CASTPFGRDDYGYTF. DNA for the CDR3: TGTGCCAGCACCCCCTTCGGCAGGGACGACTATGGCTACACCTTC.